The 14 T cell receptor beta chains in this list originate from one sample, sequenced in a study of blood T cell repertoires in COVID-19. The data were produced by immunoSEQ multiplex PCR, yet TCRdb's version contains in-frame clones alone and is incomplete. This table holds roughly 190,000 clones, about 88% found once. The material sequenced was peripheral blood. Source of these receptors: a woman aged 80 or older in a cohort sampled during active or convalescent COVID-19.

The genes are TRBV18 and TRBJ1-3, with D maybe TRBD1 (5 bases). The CDR3 length is 19 residues. Germline CDR1 and CDR2: KGHSH and LQKENI. Trimming left V 1 base short and J 1 base short, with 20 bases between. CDR3 sequence (DNA): TGTGCCAGCTCACCACAGGTCCGACAGCTTATCTCTTCTGGAAACACCATATATTTT. Residues: CASSPQVRQLISSGNTIYF.

This chain connects TRBV21-1 to TRBJ1-1; the table gives TRBD1 as D, unverified against the DNA. TRBV21-1 constitutes a pseudogene. The CDR3 has 16 residues. CDR3 in DNA: TGTGCCAGCAGCGAAAGGGTTGACAGTTTGAACACTGAAGCTTTCTTT. Encoded protein: CASSERVDSLNTEAFF.

The chain joins TRBV19 to TRBJ1-5; the match to TRBD1 covers 7 bases. V dropped 6 bases and J dropped 0; count of bases not matched to a gene: 11. The CDR3 sequence is 17 residues long. CDR1 and CDR2 from the germline V gene are LNHDA and SQIVND (reference sequence). The CDR3 reads CASSVGDRINSNQPQHF. The CDR3 DNA reads as TGTGCCAGTAGCGTTGGGGACAGAATTAATAGCAATCAGCCCCAGCATTTT.

The chain combines TRBV11-2 with TRBJ1-2, with 7 positions matching TRBD1. Per germline, CDR1 SGHAT and CDR2 FQNNGV. V dropped 7 bases and J dropped 4; count of bases not matched to a gene: 12. The CDR3 has 15 residues. Here the CDR3 reads CASTSGGQGGYGYTF. As DNA, the CDR3 is TGTGCCAGCACCAGTGGTGGTCAGGGGGGCTATGGCTACACCTTC.

This clone was detected a few times. The rearrangement uses TRBV11-3 and TRBJ2-5; possible D gene TRBD2, 5 bases. Germline V gene data show CDR1 as SGHNT and CDR2 as YENEEA. V was pared by 4 bases and J by 3 bases, with 6 bases between. This CDR3 is 12 amino acids long. CDR3 amino acids: CASSSGKETQYF. CDR3 coding DNA: TGTGCCAGCAGCTCCGGGAAAGAGACCCAGTACTTC.

The V and J genes are TRBV11-2 and TRBJ2-1; 8 nucleotides align to TRBD2. Trimming cost V 2 bases and J 6 bases; bases outside gene matches: 3. The germline V gene encodes CDR1 SGHAT and CDR2 FQNNGV. The CDR3 runs 14 residues. The CDR3 region is CASSLREGSNEQFF. The CDR3 DNA reads as TGTGCCAGCAGCTTACGGGAGGGAAGCAATGAGCAGTTCTTC.

J is TRBJ2-3 and V is TRBV6-6; D is possibly TRBD1 (5 bases). This CDR3 is 14 amino acids long. Trimming took 7 bases from V and 4 from J, leaving 15 bases between them. The germline CDR1 and CDR2 sequences are MNHNY and SVGAGI (reference sequence). CDR3 region: CASTTILQADTQYF. In DNA, the CDR3 is TGTGCCAGCACCACTATCCTACAGGCAGATACGCAGTATTTT.

The gene calls are TRBV6-4 and TRBJ1-2; 9 bases are shared with TRBD1. Trimming at V came to 5 bases and at J to 8 bases, leaving 9 bases not matched to a gene. From germline, CDR1 is MRHNA and CDR2 SNTAGT. The CDR3 has 14 residues. The CDR3 DNA reads TGTGCCAGCAGTCACGACAGGGGGATGGAGGGCTACACCTTC. Its protein product is CASSHDRGMEGYTF.

The chain has TRBV5-1 and TRBJ1-2, with D tentatively TRBD1 (6 bases). Trimming stripped 3 bases from V and 4 bases from J, with 10 bases between. Per the germline V gene, CDR1 is SGHRS and CDR2 is YFSETQ. There are 13 residues in the CDR3. CDR3 in amino acids: CASSSGDRYGYTF. The CDR3 region has the DNA TGCGCCAGCAGCTCAGGGGATCGCTATGGCTACACCTTC.

The chain carries TRBV7-9 and TRBJ1-5; 7 nucleotides line up with TRBD1. CDR3 length: 16 residues. Trimming at V came to 5 bases and at J to 7 bases, leaving 14 bases not matched to a gene. Germline-derived CDR1 and CDR2 are SEHNR and FQNEAQ (reference sequence). Here the CDR3 reads CASSIWTGSGVQPQHF. The DNA of the CDR3 is TGTGCCAGCAGCATATGGACAGGTTCGGGGGTCCAGCCCCAGCATTTT.

This chain connects TRBV23-1 to TRBJ1-6; a possible D gene is TRBD1 (6 bases). TRBV23-1 is flagged as an ORF with uncertain function. CDR3 size: 16 residues. V lost 0 bases and J lost 6, with 12 bases in between. The CDR3 coding sequence is TGCGCCAGCAGTCAATCGTGGTCCAGGGGTAATTCACCCCTCCACTTT. This sequence encodes CASSQSWSRGNSPLHF.

As DNA, the CDR3 is TGTGCCAGCAGCAACGGAGGACACGGGAGGTCCACTGAAGCTTTCTTT. It codes for CASSNGGHGRSTEAFF. The gene calls are TRBV5-4 and TRBJ1-1; D is possibly TRBD1 (5 bases). This CDR3 has 16 residues. Trimming pared 4 bases from V and 4 bases from J, leaving 20 bases between. CDR1 SGHNT and CDR2 YYREEE come from the germline V gene (reference sequence).

This clone was recorded once. This chain uses TRBV5-1 with TRBJ1-3; possible D gene TRBD1, 5 bases. Per germline, CDR1 SGHRS and CDR2 YFSETQ. Between the trimmed V and J ends, which lost 6 bases and 4 bases, there was a span of 11 bases. This CDR3 contains 13 residues. CDR3 coding DNA: TGCGCCAGCACAAAGGGGTCAGGAAACACCATATATTTT. This gives the protein CASTKGSGNTIYF.

The chain uses TRBV2 and TRBJ2-5, with no clear D. This CDR3 has 13 residues. Per the germline V gene, CDR1 is SNHLY and CDR2 is FYNNEI. V shed 7 bases and J shed 5 bases, with 14 bases lying between them. CDR3 nucleotides: TGTGCCAGCACCTCGACTCGTCGGGAGACCCAGTACTTC. It is translated as CASTSTRRETQYF.